This T cell receptor (beta chain) was sequenced for a study of blood T cells in healthy people across ages. This clonotype was seen only a few times. Samples had at least 7 million PBMCs isolated from them. Next came a second PCR, run for roughly 6 to 11 cycles, which used a sample-barcoded 5' primer along with a J-beta primer mix. MiXCR, applied by TCRdb to the 5' RACE reads, yields one record per CDR3 protein. The sample records over 700,000 distinct CDR3 sequences, around 25% being singletons. Germline-derived CDR1 and CDR2 are KGHDR and SFDVKD. Trimming shortened V by 0 bases and J by 5 bases, and 6 bases separated the two germline ends. The CDR3 runs to 13 residues. These data also featured in a second study, about T cells of mothers and their children. From that second work: Not a single persistent microchimeric T cell clone was detected.

V gene TRBV24-1 combines with J gene TRBJ1-2; a weak D match, TRBD1 (5 bases). The TCR sequence derives from a boy aged 5-17 years in good health. Input material: blood. The DNA of the CDR3 is TGTGCCACCAGTGATTTGCCAGGGTATGGCTACACCTTC. Translated, it gives CATSDLPGYGYTF.